This T cell receptor beta chain was retrieved from a study of OX40 agonist ivuxolimab in advanced cancers. About the research overall: Patients' therapy was ivuxolimab, an antibody that acts as an agonist of OX40 (CD134). Among those enrolled, mean age was 60 years (range about 23 to 80) and about 79% were male. Findings and limits, study-wide: Specificity for antigen went undetermined in the expanded peripheral T cells.

TCRdb's copy holds only in-frame clones and misses some; the assay was immunoSEQ multiplex PCR. The sample shows 34,000 or so clones, 85% to 95% of them seen only once. The CDR3 loop spans 15 amino acids. The germline V gene has CDR1 MNHEY and CDR2 SVGAGI. The V end was cut by 4 bases, the J end by 1 base, with 11 bases between. A note on this clone: As yet, its antigen is unknown.

The TCR was taken from an adult with an advanced solid tumor such as melanoma, head and neck, liver or kidney cancer. J is TRBJ2-1 and V is TRBV6-5, with D possibly TRBD1 on 6 matching bases. The sequencing used CD4+ or CD8+ T cells sorted from blood, collected in a trial of the OX40 agonist ivuxolimab. The CDR3: CASSSGVGSYNEQFF. The CDR3 DNA is TGTGCCAGCAGTTCAGGGGTAGGATCCTACAATGAGCAGTTCTTC.